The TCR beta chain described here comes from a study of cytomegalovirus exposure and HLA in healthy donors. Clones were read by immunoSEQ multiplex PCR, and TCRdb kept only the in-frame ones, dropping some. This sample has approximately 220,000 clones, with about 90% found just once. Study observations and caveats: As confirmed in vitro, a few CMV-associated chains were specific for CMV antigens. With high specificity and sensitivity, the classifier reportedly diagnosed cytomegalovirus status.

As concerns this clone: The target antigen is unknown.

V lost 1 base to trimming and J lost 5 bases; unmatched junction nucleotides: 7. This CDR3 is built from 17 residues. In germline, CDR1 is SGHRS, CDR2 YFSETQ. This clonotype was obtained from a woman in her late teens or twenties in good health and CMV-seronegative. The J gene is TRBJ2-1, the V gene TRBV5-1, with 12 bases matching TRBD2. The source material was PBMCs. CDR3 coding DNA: TGCGCCAGCAGCTTGCAAACTAGCGGGAGGACAAACAATGAGCAGTTCTTC. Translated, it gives CASSLQTSGRTNNEQFF. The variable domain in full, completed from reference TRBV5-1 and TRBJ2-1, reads KAGVTQTPRYLIKTRGQQVTLSCSPISGHRSVSWYQQTPGQGLQFLFEYFSETQRNKGNFPGRFSGRQFSNSRSEMNVSTLELGDSALYLCASSLQTSGRTNNEQFFGPGTRLTVL.